The TCR beta chain under discussion was sequenced for a study of breast tumors, draining lymph nodes, adjacent tissues. The CDR3 is 19 residues long. Germline assignment: CDR1 LNHDA and CDR2 SQIVND (reference sequence). Trimming took 2 bases from V and 4 from J; bases not matched to a gene: 14. This clonotype appeared many times. MiXCR, run by TCRdb on the multiplex PCR reads, gives a single entry per CDR3 protein. Of approximately 210,000 distinct CDR3 sequences listed, approximately 30% are singletons. Breast cancer patients provided tissue from their axillary draining lymph nodes. What was sequenced was axillary lymph node tissue. The J gene is TRBJ1-2, the V gene TRBV19; 12 nucleotides agree with TRBD1. The sequence was collected from a female donor with breast cancer. Some clones in this sample may be carry-over from other donors' samples. The CDR3 sequence: CASSISTSGTGGASYGYTF. In DNA form, the CDR3 reads TGTGCCAGTAGTATATCCACCTCCGGGACAGGGGGCGCAAGCTATGGCTACACCTTC. The full variable domain, in which reference TRBV19 and TRBJ1-2 provide the parts outside the CDR3, is DGGITQSPKYLFRKEGQNVTLSCEQNLNHDAMYWYRQDPGQGLRLIYYSQIVNDFQKGDIAEGYSVSREKKESFPLTVTSAQKNPTAFYLCASSISTSGTGGASYGYTFGSGTRLTVV.